This T cell receptor (beta chain) was found in a study of blood T cell repertoires in COVID-19. Study-level background: COVID-19 samples from acute and convalescent phases originated in the United States, Italy and Spain.

Living in under 30 US areas, the participants were between 18 and 89 years of age. Only in-frame clones appear in the TCRdb table, and some are missing; sequencing was by immunoSEQ multiplex PCR. The table records 200,000 to 250,000 clones, 65% to 85% of them present only once. V lost 5 bases, J lost 0 bases, and 8 bases stayed unmatched. CDR1 is SGHRS, CDR2 YFSETQ, per germline. The CDR3 runs to 15 residues. The sample was PBMCs or T cells enriched from blood (not recorded which). The V gene is TRBV5-1, the J gene TRBJ2-7; TRBD1 matches at 7 bases. The receptor's source is an older woman who had recovered from COVID-19. CDR3 coding DNA: TGCGCCAGCAGACCTAACCGGGACAGCTCCTACGAGCAGTACTTC. Translation gives CASRPNRDSSYEQYF.